The 2 T cell receptor beta chains below were found in one sample sequenced in a study of shared clonotypes between healthy human individuals. TCRdb's table, derived via immunoSEQ multiplex PCR, lists solely in-frame clones and lacks some. The sample lists millions of clones; 95% were seen once. The sequenced sample consisted of naive CD4+ T cells sorted from blood. Subset of the sample: CD45RA+ positively selected. These receptors all come from a man between 18 and 29 years old in good health.

The chain has TRBV7-6 and TRBJ2-7, with no clear D. Trimming pared 1 base from V and 6 bases from J, leaving 13 bases between. CDR1 is SGHVS and CDR2 is FNYEAQ in the germline V gene. This CDR3 region has 14 residues. The CDR3 DNA sequence: TGTGCCAGCAGCTTAGGTGACCCGGCGCGCGAGCAGTACTTC. Residues: CASSLGDPAREQYF.

As for this clone: Other DNA sequences in this specimen translate into the identical CDR3. CDR3 sequence reads: CASSLEGRETQYF. CDR3 in DNA: TGCGCCAGCAGCTTGGAGGGACGAGAGACCCAGTACTTC. The chain uses TRBV5-1 and TRBJ2-5; tentatively, D is TRBD1 or TRBD2 (5 bases each). The CDR3 runs to 13 residues. Looked up from germline, CDR1 is SGHRS and CDR2 is YFSETQ. Deletions cut 0 bases from V and 4 bases from J, with 7 bases between.